This TCR beta chain was retrieved from a study of T cell responses to AZD1222 COVID-19 vaccine. Trimming removed 3 bases from V and 3 bases from J, with 8 bases in between. Germline V CDR1 and CDR2: KGHSH, LQKENI. There are 14 residues in the CDR3. Using immunoSEQ multiplex PCR, the repertoire was profiled, and TCRdb retains in-frame clones only, with some absent. Among around 20,000 clones listed, more than 70% were seen once. The source of this sequence is an adult who received the AZD1222 COVID-19 vaccine. The source was peripheral blood, collected 28 days after the second AZD1222 dose. The J gene is TRBJ2-2, the V gene TRBV18; no firm D call. For the CDR3, the DNA is TGTGCCAGCTCACCCCGTGAGGACACCGGGGAGCTGTTTTTT. It is translated as CASSPREDTGELFF.